This T cell receptor beta chain was sequenced in a study of T-cell memory formation after mild COVID-19. CDR1 SGHRS and CDR2 YFSETQ come from the germline V gene. The CDR3 contains 16 residues. With V trimmed by 4 bases and J by 0 bases, 7 bases remained unmatched. TCRdb re-derived calls from the 5' RACE reads in MiXCR, one entry per CDR3 protein. The sample has 250,000 to 400,000 distinct CDR3 sequences, roughly an eighth seen once. This clonotype was seen a handful of times. The antigen remains undetermined. Study-wide findings and caveats: Contracting clones localized mainly to CM and EM when CD4+ and mainly to EMRA when CD8+. Researchers could not confirm that second-wave clones peaking on day 37 targeted SARS-CoV-2.

This chain links TRBV5-1 with TRBJ2-3; 8 positions match TRBD2. Sequences were obtained from PBMCs or a T cell subset sorted from them (not recorded which). The TCR sequence derives from a man aged 18 to 29 who had mild COVID-19 (a few samples of this study predate the infection). Cell type and time point are not known. CDR3 amino acids: CASSIWTSSSTDTQYF. The CDR3 DNA is TGCGCCAGCAGCATCTGGACTAGCAGTAGCACAGATACGCAGTATTTT.